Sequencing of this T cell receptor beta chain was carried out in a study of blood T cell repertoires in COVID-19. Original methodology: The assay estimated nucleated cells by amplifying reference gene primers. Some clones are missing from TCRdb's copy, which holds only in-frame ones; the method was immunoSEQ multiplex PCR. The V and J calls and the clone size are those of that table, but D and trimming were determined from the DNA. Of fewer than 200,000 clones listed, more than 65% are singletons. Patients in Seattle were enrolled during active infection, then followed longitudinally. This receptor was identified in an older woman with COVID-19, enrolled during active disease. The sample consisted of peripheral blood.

The CDR3 coding sequence is TGTGCCAGCAGTCGTCTCCTGATTTTGCGCACTCCTGAAGAGACCCAGTACTTC. Amino acid sequence: CASSRLLILRTPEETQYF. The rearrangement joins TRBV28 to TRBJ2-5, with D hard to call. This CDR3 is built from 18 residues. V was cut by 5 bases and J by 3 bases, with 25 bases left in between. The germline V gene has CDR1 MDHEN and CDR2 SYDVKM. Full variable domain (outside the CDR3, taken from reference TRBV28 and TRBJ2-5): DVKVTQSSRYLVKRTGEKVFLECVQDMDHENMFWYRQDPGLGLRLIYFSYDVKMKEKGDIPEGYSVSREKKERFSLILESASTNQTSMYLCASSRLLILRTPEETQYFGPGTRLLVL.